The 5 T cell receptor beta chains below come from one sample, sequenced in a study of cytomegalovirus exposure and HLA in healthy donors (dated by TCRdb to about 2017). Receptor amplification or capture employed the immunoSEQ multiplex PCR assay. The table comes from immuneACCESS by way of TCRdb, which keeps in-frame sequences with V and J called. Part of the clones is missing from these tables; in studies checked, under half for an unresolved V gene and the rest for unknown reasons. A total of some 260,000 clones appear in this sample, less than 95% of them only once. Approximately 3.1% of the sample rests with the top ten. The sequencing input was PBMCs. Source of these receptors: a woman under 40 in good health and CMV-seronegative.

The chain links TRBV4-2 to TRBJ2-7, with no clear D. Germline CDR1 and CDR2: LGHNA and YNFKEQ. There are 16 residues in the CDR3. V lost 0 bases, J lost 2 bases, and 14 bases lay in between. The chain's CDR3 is CASSQDGPGEPYEQYF. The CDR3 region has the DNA TGTGCCAGCAGCCAAGATGGCCCGGGTGAGCCCTACGAGCAGTACTTC.

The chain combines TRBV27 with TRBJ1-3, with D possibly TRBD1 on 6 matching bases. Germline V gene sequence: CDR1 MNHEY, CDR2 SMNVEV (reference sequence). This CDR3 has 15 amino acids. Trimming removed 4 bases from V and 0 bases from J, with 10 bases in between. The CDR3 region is CASSSTGFSGNTIYF. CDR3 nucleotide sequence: TGTGCCAGCAGTTCAACAGGGTTCTCTGGAAACACCATATATTTT.

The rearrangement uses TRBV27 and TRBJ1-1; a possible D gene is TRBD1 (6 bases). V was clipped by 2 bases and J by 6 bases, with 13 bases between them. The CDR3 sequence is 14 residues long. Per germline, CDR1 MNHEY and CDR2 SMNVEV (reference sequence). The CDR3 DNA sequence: TGTGCCAGCAGTTTAGGCCACAGGGTAGCTGAAGCTTTCTTT. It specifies CASSLGHRVAEAFF.

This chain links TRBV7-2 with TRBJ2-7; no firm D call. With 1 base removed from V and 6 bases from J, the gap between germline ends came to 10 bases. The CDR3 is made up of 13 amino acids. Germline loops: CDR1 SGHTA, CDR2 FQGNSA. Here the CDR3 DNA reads TGTGCCAGCAGCTTAGTAACCCTCGGCGAGCAGTACTTC. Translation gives CASSLVTLGEQYF.

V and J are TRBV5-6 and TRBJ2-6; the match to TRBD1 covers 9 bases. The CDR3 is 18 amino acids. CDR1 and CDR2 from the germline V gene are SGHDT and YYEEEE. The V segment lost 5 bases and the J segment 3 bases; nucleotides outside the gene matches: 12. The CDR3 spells CASRDLGTGQIGANVLTF. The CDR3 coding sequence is TGTGCCAGCAGGGACCTTGGGACAGGGCAAATTGGGGCCAACGTCCTGACTTTC.